Listed below are T cell receptor beta chains from one sample, sequenced in a study of low-dose radiotherapy and immunotherapy resistance in tumors. TCRdb re-analysed the reads in MiXCR, keeping a single row per CDR3 protein. The repertoire includes 75,000 to 95,000 distinct CDR3 sequences, 9% to 9.5% of them detected once, and 0.8% to 1.3% sits in the top ten. Sequencing was performed on PBMCs, taken before treatment. The receptors shown here come from a male donor with prostate cancer. The CDR3 runs from the conserved cysteine through the conserved F or W. D genes are given only for firm matches. Clone size is shown for a subset of rows, as once, few, many or a class of expanded clone.

clone_size cdr3_length j_call d_call v_call cdr3_nt cdr3_aa
- 12 TRBJ2-1 TRBD2 TRBV28 TGTGCGACTAGCGGAGCCTTCAATGAGCAGTTCTTC CATSGAFNEQFF
many 13 TRBJ1-1 TRBD1 TRBV27 TGTGCCAGCAGACACAGGGGTTTGAGTGAAGCTTTCTTT CASRHRGLSEAFF
many 15 TRBJ2-7 - TRBV7-9 TGTGCCAGCAGCTTAGGGATGAGCGGAGGCTACGAGCAGTACTTC CASSLGMSGGYEQYF
many 13 TRBJ2-1 - TRBV21-1 TGTGCCAGCAGCAAAAATAGGGACAATGAGCAGTTCTTC CASSKNRDNEQFF
many 16 TRBJ2-1 - TRBV7-2 TGTGCCAGCAGCTTAGAGGGGTCCTTCCGAGGCAATGAGCAGTTCTTC CASSLEGSFRGNEQFF
many 14 TRBJ2-3 - TRBV10-3 TGTGCCATCAGTGAGGGGGGGAGCACAGATACGCAGTATTTT CAISEGGSTDTQYF
many 14 TRBJ2-7 TRBD2 TRBV5-1 TGCGCCAGCAGTTTCGGGACTAGCTCGGGCGAGCAGTACTTC CASSFGTSSGEQYF
many 15 TRBJ2-7 TRBD1 TRBV4-2 TGTGCCAGCAGCCTAACCGGGACAGGGACCTACGAGCAGTACTTC CASSLTGTGTYEQYF
many 17 TRBJ2-7 TRBD2 TRBV5-5 TGTGCCAGCAGCTGGGGACTAGCGGGTGGGGATACCTACGAGCAGTACTTC CASSWGLAGGDTYEQYF
many 14 TRBJ2-7 TRBD2 TRBV7-9 TGTGCCAGCAGTCAGGCGGGGGGCGGCTACGAGCAGTACTTC CASSQAGGGYEQYF
many 17 TRBJ1-3 - TRBV4-1 TGCGCCAGCAGCCAAGTAGGGCTTGTGGCTTCTGGAAACACCATATATTTT CASSQVGLVASGNTIYF
many 11 TRBJ2-5 - TRBV6-5 TGTGCCAGCAGGGCCGACGAGACCCAGTACTTC CASRADETQYF
many 15 TRBJ2-5 TRBD1 TRBV5-4 TGTGCCAGCAGCGAGGACAGGGGCGCGTGGGAGACCCAGTACTTC CASSEDRGAWETQYF
many 16 TRBJ2-7 TRBD1 TRBV19 TGTGCCAGTAGTATAGTCGCCGGGACAGGGCTCTACGAGCAGTACTTC CASSIVAGTGLYEQYF
many 15 TRBJ2-5 - TRBV6-5 TGTGCCAGCAGTTCGGCCGGTTTGGTTGGAGAGACCCAGTACTTC CASSSAGLVGETQYF
many 15 TRBJ2-2 TRBD1 TRBV5-1 TGCGCCAGCAGTCCTGGACAGGGTATCACCGGGGAGCTGTTTTTT CASSPGQGITGELFF
many 18 TRBJ2-7 TRBD2 TRBV18 TGTGCCAGCTCACCAAGGACTAGCGGGAGCGCCAACCTATACGAGCAGTACTTC CASSPRTSGSANLYEQYF
many 12 TRBJ2-2 - TRBV28 TGTGCCAGCAGCTCCTCAGGGTGGGAGCTGTTTTTT CASSSSGWELFF
many 13 TRBJ2-1 - TRBV6-5 TGTGCCAGCAGTTCCGACCCAGGAGCGGAGCAGTTCTTC CASSSDPGAEQFF
many 14 TRBJ2-1 TRBD1 TRBV6-2/TRBV6-3 TGTGCCAGCAGTCGGCCGGGACAGTTGAATGAGCAGTTCTTC CASSRPGQLNEQFF
many 14 TRBJ1-1 TRBD1 TRBV9 TGTGCCAGCAGCACATCAGGGGGGGTAACTGAAGCTTTCTTT CASSTSGGVTEAFF
many 17 TRBJ2-2 TRBD2 TRBV18 TGTGCCAGCTCATTGTATCAAGCGGGAGTTGGGACCGGGGAGCTGTTTTTT CASSLYQAGVGTGELFF
many 14 TRBJ2-2 - TRBV9 TGTGCCAGCAGCCCGACAGCTTACACCGGGGAGCTGTTTTTT CASSPTAYTGELFF
few 14 TRBJ1-2 - TRBV30 TGTGCCTGTCACCAAAGGGGGGCTTCTTATGGCTACACCTTC CACHQRGASYGYTF
many 15 TRBJ1-5 TRBD1 TRBV12-3/TRBV12-4 TGTGCCAGCAGTTTAGCGGACAGGTCTTATCAGCCCCAGCATTTT CASSLADRSYQPQHF
many 17 TRBJ2-7 - TRBV7-2 TGTGCCAGCAGCACAAAACCCCCGGGGAACTTAGGCTCCGAGCAGTACTTC CASSTKPPGNLGSEQYF
many 14 TRBJ1-1 - TRBV4-3 TGCGCCAGCAGCCAGGGGACACAGAACACTGAAGCTTTCTTT CASSQGTQNTEAFF
many 11 TRBJ2-1 - TRBV20-1 TGCAGTGCTAGAGAGTACAATGAGCAGTTCTTC CSAREYNEQFF
many 15 TRBJ2-7 TRBD1 TRBV5-1 TGCGCCAGCAGCCCCCGGACAGGGACGACCTACGAGCAGTACTTC CASSPRTGTTYEQYF
- 15 TRBJ1-5 - TRBV2 TGTGCCAGCAGTTCTGCCGACAGTGGCAATCAGCCCCAGCATTTT CASSSADSGNQPQHF
many 12 TRBJ2-7 - TRBV19 TGTGCCAGTACCTCAGATGGGGGCGAGCAGTACTTC CASTSDGGEQYF
many 14 TRBJ2-1 TRBD1 TRBV29-1 TGCAGCGTTGTGGACAGGAGCTCCTACAATGAGCAGTTCTTC CSVVDRSSYNEQFF
- 15 TRBJ2-3 - TRBV4-2 TGTGCCAGCAGCCAAGGGACAGCTAGCACAGATACGCAGTATTTT CASSQGTASTDTQYF
many 16 TRBJ2-7 TRBD1 TRBV11-2 TGTGCCAGCAGCCCCCCGAGAGGGACAGGGATTTACGAGCAGTACTTC CASSPPRGTGIYEQYF
many 15 TRBJ2-1 TRBD2 TRBV7-8 TGTGCCAGCAGCCGCCAGGGACTAACCTTCAATGAGCAGTTCTTC CASSRQGLTFNEQFF
many 14 TRBJ2-1 TRBD2 TRBV7-2 TGTGCCAGCAGCTACTCCGGGACTAGCGGGACCCTGTTCTTC CASSYSGTSGTLFF
- 16 TRBJ2-7 TRBD2 TRBV20-1 TGCAGTGCTAGAGATCAGTCGGGAGGGGGATTGTACGAGCAGTACTTC CSARDQSGGGLYEQYF
many 14 TRBJ1-2 TRBD1 TRBV12-3/TRBV12-4 TGTGCCAGCAGCCCATTGACAGGGGGTCATGGCTACACCTTC CASSPLTGGHGYTF
many 10 TRBJ2-7 - TRBV29-1 TGCAGCGCGAGAGAGTCCGAGCAGTACTTC CSARESEQYF
few 13 TRBJ1-2 - TRBV20-1 TGCAGTGCTCGACAGGCGTATGACTATGGCTACACCTTC CSARQAYDYGYTF
many 16 TRBJ2-5 TRBD2 TRBV7-2 TGTGCCAGCAGCTTAGCTAGCGGGCCGTACCAAGAGACCCAGTACTTC CASSLASGPYQETQYF
many 16 TRBJ2-2 - TRBV7-2 TGTGCCAGCAGCCAAGTAGGGGGACTTAACACCGGGGAGCTGTTTTTT CASSQVGGLNTGELFF
many 13 TRBJ1-2 - TRBV28 TGTGCCAGCAGTTTAGGGACTCGCTATGGCTACACCTTC CASSLGTRYGYTF
few 14 TRBJ2-5 - TRBV28 TGTGCCAGCAAGGCCGCTAAGGAAAAAGAGACCCAGTACTTC CASKAAKEKETQYF
many 15 TRBJ1-2 - TRBV28 TGTGCCAGCAGTTCGAACCTTGGGAGGGTCTATGGCTACACCTTC CASSSNLGRVYGYTF
many 13 TRBJ2-3 TRBD1 TRBV29-1 TGCAGCGTGGACAGGGGGCACACAGATACGCAGTATTTT CSVDRGHTDTQYF
few 17 TRBJ2-5 TRBD2 TRBV3-1 TGTGCCAGCAGCCAAGAGGCCCTAGCGGGCCTCCAAGAGACCCAGTACTTC CASSQEALAGLQETQYF
many 13 TRBJ2-1 - TRBV30 TGTGCCTGGAGTCCAGGAGTATACAATGAGCAGTTCTTC CAWSPGVYNEQFF
many 12 TRBJ1-5 - TRBV6-2/TRBV6-3 TGTGCCAGCAGTCATACTAATCAGCCCCAGCATTTT CASSHTNQPQHF
many 16 TRBJ2-3 TRBD2 TRBV7-8 TGTGCCAGCAGCTTAGCCCTCACGGGAGGTACAGATACGCAGTATTTT CASSLALTGGTDTQYF
many 15 TRBJ1-1 - TRBV18 TGTGCCAGCTCACCACGAGGGGTCGGGAACACTGAAGCTTTCTTT CASSPRGVGNTEAFF
many 13 TRBJ2-3 - TRBV7-2 TGTGCCAGCAGCCTACTGGGGGCAGATACGCAGTATTTT CASSLLGADTQYF
few 15 TRBJ2-7 TRBD1 TRBV15 TGTGCCACCAGCATGAAGGACAGGGGAGTCTACGAGCAGTACTTC CATSMKDRGVYEQYF
many 16 TRBJ2-1 - TRBV7-2 TGTGCCAGCCAATCCGACCAGGACAGATTTAGGAATGAGCAGTTCTTC CASQSDQDRFRNEQFF
many 14 TRBJ1-5 TRBD1 TRBV28 TGTGCCAGCAGTTTTGACAGGGAGGGTTCTCCCCAGCATTTT CASSFDREGSPQHF